This T cell receptor (beta chain) was retrieved from a study of T cell responses to AZD1222 COVID-19 vaccine. Clones were sequenced by immunoSEQ multiplex PCR, and TCRdb holds only the in-frame ones, with some missing. Seen here are 180,000 or so clones, roughly nine tenths observed once, and the top ten hold approximately 1.6%. Germline CDR1 reads KGHDR; CDR2 reads SFDVKD. The length of the CDR3 is 13 residues. V dropped 5 bases and J dropped 0 bases, with 6 bases sitting between them. The TCR comes from an adult in good health. The chain joins TRBV24-1 to TRBJ1-1; D remains ambiguous. Sample: peripheral blood, taken on day 0 of AZD1222 vaccination. The CDR3 sequence is CATSGPMNTEAFF. The DNA of the CDR3 is TGTGCCACCAGTGGGCCGATGAACACTGAAGCTTTCTTT.